The sequence of this T cell receptor beta chain was determined in a study of T cell responses to AZD1222 COVID-19 vaccine. Study-wide findings and caveats: Two doses of AZD1222 preceded a rise in Spike-specific TCR breadth and depth.

Repertoires were generated with immunoSEQ multiplex PCR, while TCRdb's copy carries only in-frame clones and drops some. The sample lists about 160,000 clones; roughly 86% were seen once. The germline CDR1 and CDR2 sequences are LNHDA and SQIVND (reference sequence). Trimming took 9 bases from V and 4 from J, leaving 10 bases between them. This CDR3 has 12 residues. As for this clone: The target antigen is unknown.

The sample consisted of peripheral blood, taken on day 0 of AZD1222 vaccination. The chain carries TRBV19 and TRBJ1-3; D is ambiguous. The sequence was obtained from an adult in good health. CDR3 DNA: TGTGCCAGCCGCAGAGGGGGAAACACCATATATTTT. It is translated as CASRRGGNTIYF. Using reference TRBV19 and TRBJ1-3 for the parts outside the CDR3, the full variable domain is DGGITQSPKYLFRKEGQNVTLSCEQNLNHDAMYWYRQDPGQGLRLIYYSQIVNDFQKGDIAEGYSVSREKKESFPLTVTSAQKNPTAFYLCASRRGGNTIYFGEGSWLTVV.